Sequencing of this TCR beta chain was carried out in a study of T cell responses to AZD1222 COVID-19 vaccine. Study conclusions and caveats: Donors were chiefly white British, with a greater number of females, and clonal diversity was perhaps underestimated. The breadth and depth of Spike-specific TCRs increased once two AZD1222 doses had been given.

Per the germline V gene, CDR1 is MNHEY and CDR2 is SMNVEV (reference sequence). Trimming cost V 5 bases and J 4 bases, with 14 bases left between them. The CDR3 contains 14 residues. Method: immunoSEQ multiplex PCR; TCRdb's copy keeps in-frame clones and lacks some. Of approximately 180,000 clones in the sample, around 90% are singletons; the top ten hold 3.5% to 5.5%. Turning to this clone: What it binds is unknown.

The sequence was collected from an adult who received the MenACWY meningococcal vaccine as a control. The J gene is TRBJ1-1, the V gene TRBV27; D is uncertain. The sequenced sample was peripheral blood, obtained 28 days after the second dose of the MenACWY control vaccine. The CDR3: CASSPPPLGTEAFF. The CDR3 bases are TGTGCCAGCAGTCCTCCCCCCCTGGGCACTGAAGCTTTCTTT.